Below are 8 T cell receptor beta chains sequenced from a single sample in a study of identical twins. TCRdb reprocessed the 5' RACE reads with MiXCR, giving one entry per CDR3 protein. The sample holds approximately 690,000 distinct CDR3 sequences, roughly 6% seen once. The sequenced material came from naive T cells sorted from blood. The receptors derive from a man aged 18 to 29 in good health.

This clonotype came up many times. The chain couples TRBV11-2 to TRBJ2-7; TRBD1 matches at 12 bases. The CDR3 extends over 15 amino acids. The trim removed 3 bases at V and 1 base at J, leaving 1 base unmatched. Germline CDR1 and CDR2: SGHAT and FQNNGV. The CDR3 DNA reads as TGTGCCAGCAGCTTGGGACAGGGGGCATCCTACGAGCAGTACGTC. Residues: CASSLGQGASYEQYV.

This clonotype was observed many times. CDR3 protein: CASSEARGEAFF. CDR3 bases: TGTGCCAGCAGTGAAGCGCGCGGTGAAGCTTTCTTT. V and J are TRBV6-1 and TRBJ1-1; D gene uncertain. Germline CDR1 and CDR2: MNHNS and SASEGT. The CDR3 is 12 residues long. The V end was cut by 0 bases, the J end by 7 bases, with 6 bases between.

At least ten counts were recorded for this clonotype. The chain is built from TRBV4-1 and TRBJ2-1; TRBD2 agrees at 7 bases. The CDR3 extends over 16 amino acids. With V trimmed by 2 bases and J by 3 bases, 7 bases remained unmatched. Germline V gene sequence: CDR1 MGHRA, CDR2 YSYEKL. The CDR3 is CASSQRASGNYNEQFF. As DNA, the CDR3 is TGCGCCAGCAGCCAAAGGGCTAGCGGAAACTACAATGAGCAGTTCTTC.

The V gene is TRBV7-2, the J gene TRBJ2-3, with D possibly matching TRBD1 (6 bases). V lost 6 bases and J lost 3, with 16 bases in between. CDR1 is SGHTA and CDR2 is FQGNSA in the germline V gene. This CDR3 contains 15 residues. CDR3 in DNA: TGTGCCAGCAGTCTTACAGGGTTCGGAACAGATACGCAGTATTTT. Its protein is CASSLTGFGTDTQYF. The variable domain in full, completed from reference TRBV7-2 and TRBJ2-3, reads GAGVSQSPSNKVTEKGKDVELRCDPISGHTALYWYRQSLGQGLEFLIYFQGNSAPDKSGLPSDRFSAERTGGSVSTLTIQRTQQEDSAVYLCASSLTGFGTDTQYFGPGTRLTVL.

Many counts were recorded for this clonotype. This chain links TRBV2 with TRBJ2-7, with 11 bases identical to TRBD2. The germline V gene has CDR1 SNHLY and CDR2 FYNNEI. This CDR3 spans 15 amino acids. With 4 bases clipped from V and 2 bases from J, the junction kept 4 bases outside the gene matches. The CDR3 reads CASSVGTSGTYEQYV. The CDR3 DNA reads TGTGCCAGCAGTGTCGGGACTAGCGGTACCTACGAGCAGTACGTC.

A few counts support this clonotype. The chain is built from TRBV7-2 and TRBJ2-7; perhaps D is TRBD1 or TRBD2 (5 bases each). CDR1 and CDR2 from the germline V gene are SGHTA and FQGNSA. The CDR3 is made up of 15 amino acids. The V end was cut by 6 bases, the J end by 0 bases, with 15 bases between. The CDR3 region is CASRPGAESSYEQYF. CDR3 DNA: TGTGCCAGCAGACCCGGGGCGGAAAGCTCCTACGAGCAGTACTTC.

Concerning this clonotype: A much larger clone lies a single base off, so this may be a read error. CDR3 in DNA: TGCAGCGTTGATCCTTCTGACAATGAGCAGATCTTC. Protein product: CSVDPSDNEQIF. This chain uses TRBV29-1 with TRBJ2-1, with D uncertain. The CDR3 is made up of 12 amino acids. Germline CDR1 and CDR2: SQVTM and ANQGSEA.

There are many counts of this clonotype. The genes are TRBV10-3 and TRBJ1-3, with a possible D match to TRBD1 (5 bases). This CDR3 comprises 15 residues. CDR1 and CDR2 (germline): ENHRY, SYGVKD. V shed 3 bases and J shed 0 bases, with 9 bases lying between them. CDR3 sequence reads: CAISDLGDSGNTIYF. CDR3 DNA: TGTGCCATCAGTGACTTAGGGGACTCTGGAAACACCATATATTTT.